This note documents a single T cell receptor (beta chain) sequence. The antigen is undetermined. The source of the sample is a study of PD-1 blockade in classical Hodgkin lymphoma. Overall study findings and caveats: Newly diagnosed patients had diversity similar to the baseline diversity of complete responders. Patients who initiated nivolumab within 1 year of ASCT were excluded. As was reported, newly diagnosed patients showed lower baseline TCR diversity than healthy donors did.

Assay used: immunoSEQ multiplex PCR; TCRdb lists only in-frame clones, some missing. The sample consists of over 85,000 clones, around 81% of them appearing once. The length of the CDR3 is 14 residues. Germline V lookup: CDR1 SGHKS, CDR2 YYEKEE (reference sequence). After removal of 6 bases from V and 6 bases from J, the junction contained 9 bases not matched to a gene. Each patient's relapse followed autologous stem cell transplantation, and brentuximab vedotin exposure varied. The TCR was taken from a human donor with classical Hodgkin lymphoma. The chain combines TRBV5-5 with TRBJ1-5, with 7 bases aligning to TRBD1. The sequencing used peripheral blood mononuclear cells (PBMCs), collected before the second cycle of nivolumab. The CDR3 DNA reads TGTGCCAGCAAAACGGGGGCAGGGGGTCAGCCCCAGCATTTT. Translation gives CASKTGAGGQPQHF.